The sequence of this TCR beta chain was determined in a study of persistence of HIV-infected CD4 T cells. The overall study: Two participants gave one leukapheresis sample; others gave up to about 180 mL blood repeatedly.

Concerning this clone: What it recognizes is unknown.

The study, taken as a whole, reports: The rare CMV-responding cells with HIV-1 proviruses were not separately TCR-sequenced. TCR oligoclonality correlated with proviral oligoclonality in the same sorted populations.

Anti-CD3/anti-CD28 beads served as a nonspecific positive control stimulus. CD4+ T cells upregulating both CD40 ligand and CD69 were sorted as responding cells. The immunoSEQ assay was version 4, run in survey mode. Using immunoSEQ multiplex PCR, the repertoire was profiled, and TCRdb retains in-frame clones only, with some absent. The sample carries tens of thousands of clones, around 89% recorded once. Germline V CDR1 and CDR2: KGHDR, SFDVKD. The CDR3 has 15 amino acids. V was clipped by 5 bases and J by 0 bases, with 10 bases between them. The receptor's source is an adult woman with HIV who was CMV-seropositive. The genes are TRBV24-1 and TRBJ1-5, with a tentative D call TRBD1 (5 bases). Specimen: CD4+ T cells sorted from PBMCs after roughly 18-hour stimulation, collected from a patient who received antiretroviral therapy. This chain's CDR3 is CATSAGQYSNQPQHF. The CDR3 DNA sequence: TGTGCCACCAGTGCAGGGCAATATAGCAATCAGCCCCAGCATTTT.